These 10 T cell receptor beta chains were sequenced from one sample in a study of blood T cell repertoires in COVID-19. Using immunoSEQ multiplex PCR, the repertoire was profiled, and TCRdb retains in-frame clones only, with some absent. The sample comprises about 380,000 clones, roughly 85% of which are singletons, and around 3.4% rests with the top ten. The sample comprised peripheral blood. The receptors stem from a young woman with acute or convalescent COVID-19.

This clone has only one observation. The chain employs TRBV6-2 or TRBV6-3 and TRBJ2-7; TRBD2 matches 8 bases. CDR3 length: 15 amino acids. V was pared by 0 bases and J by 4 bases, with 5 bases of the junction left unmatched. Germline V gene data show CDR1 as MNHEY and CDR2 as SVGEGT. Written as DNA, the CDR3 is TGTGCCAGCAGTTACTCGACGGGGGGGCCGTACGAGCAGTACTTC. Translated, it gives CASSYSTGGPYEQYF.

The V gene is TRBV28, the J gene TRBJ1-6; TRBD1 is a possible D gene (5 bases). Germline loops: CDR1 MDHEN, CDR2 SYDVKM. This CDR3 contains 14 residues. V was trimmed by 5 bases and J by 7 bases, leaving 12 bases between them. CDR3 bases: TGTGCCAGCAGTGCGGCAGGGCCAAATTCACCCCTCCACTTT. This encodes CASSAAGPNSPLHF.

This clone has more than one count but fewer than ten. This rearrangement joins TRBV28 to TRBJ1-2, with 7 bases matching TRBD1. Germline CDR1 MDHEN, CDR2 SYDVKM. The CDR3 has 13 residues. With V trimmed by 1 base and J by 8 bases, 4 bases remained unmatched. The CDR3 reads CASSLSGGRGYTF. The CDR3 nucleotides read TGTGCCAGCAGTTTATCAGGGGGAAGAGGCTACACCTTC.

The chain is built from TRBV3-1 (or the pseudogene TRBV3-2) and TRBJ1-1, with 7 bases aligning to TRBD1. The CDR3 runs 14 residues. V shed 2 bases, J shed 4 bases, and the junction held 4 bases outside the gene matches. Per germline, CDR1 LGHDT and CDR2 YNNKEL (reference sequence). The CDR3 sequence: CASSQPGQITEAFF. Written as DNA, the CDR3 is TGTGCCAGCAGCCAACCGGGACAGATCACTGAAGCTTTCTTT.

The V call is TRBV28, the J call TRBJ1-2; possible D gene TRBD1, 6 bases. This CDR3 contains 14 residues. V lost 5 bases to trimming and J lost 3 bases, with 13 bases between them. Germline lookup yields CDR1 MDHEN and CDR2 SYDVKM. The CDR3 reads CASSTPGTHYGYTF. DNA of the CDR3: TGTGCCAGCAGTACCCCCGGGACACACTATGGCTACACCTTC.

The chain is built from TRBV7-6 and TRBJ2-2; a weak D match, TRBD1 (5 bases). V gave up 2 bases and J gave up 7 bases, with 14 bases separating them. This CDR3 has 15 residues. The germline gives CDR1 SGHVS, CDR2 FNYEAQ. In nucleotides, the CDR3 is TGTGCCAGCAGCTTAATTGACAGAGAAGGCGGGGAGCTGTTTTTT. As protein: CASSLIDREGGELFF.

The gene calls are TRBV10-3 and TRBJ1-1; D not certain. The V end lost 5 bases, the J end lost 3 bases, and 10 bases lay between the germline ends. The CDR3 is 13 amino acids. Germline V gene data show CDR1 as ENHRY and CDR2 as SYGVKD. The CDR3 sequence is CAISPRDYTEAFF. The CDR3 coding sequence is TGTGCCATCAGTCCCCGGGATTACACTGAAGCTTTCTTT.

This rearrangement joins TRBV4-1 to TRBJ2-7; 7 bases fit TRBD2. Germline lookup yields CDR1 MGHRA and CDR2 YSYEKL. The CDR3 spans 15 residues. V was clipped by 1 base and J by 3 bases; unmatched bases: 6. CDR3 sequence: CASSQVETSNYEQYF. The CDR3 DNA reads TGCGCCAGCAGCCAAGTCGAGACTAGCAACTACGAGCAGTACTTC.

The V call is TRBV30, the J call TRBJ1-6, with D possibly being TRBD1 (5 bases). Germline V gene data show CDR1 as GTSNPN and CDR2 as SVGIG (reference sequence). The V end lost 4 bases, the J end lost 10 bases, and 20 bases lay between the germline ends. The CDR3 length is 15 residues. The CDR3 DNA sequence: TGTGCCTGGAAAGTCCGGAGGGGAGAAGGATCACCCCTCCACTTT. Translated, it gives CAWKVRRGEGSPLHF.

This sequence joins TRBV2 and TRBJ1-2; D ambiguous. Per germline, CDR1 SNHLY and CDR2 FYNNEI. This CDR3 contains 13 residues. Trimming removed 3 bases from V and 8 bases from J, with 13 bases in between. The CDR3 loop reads CASSEGVARGYTF. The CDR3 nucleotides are TGTGCCAGCAGTGAGGGAGTGGCGAGAGGCTACACCTTC.